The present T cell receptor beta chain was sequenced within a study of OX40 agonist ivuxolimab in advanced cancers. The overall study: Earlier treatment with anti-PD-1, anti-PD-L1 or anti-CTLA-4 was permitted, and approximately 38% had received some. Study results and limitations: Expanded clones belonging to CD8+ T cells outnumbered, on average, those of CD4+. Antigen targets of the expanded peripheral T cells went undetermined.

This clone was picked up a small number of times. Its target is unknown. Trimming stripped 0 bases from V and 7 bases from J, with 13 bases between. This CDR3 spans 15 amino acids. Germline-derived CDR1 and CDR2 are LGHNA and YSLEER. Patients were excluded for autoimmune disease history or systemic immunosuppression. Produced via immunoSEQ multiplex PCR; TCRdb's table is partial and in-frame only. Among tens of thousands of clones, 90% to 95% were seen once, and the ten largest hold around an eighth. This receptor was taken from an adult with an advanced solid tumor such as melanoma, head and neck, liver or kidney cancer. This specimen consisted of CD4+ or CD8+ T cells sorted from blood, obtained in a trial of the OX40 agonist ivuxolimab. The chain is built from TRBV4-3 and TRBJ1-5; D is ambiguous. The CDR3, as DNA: TGCGCCAGCAGCCAAGATCTGTTCGGGGTGCAGCCCCAGCATTTT. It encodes CASSQDLFGVQPQHF.